These 29 T cell receptor beta chains were sequenced from one sample in a study of Graves' ophthalmopathy and Graves' hyperthyroidism. The authors amplified TCR beta CDR3 regions from RNA transcripts. HTBI primers served in a first-round RT-PCR, which a second-round multiplex PCR followed. TCRdb recomputed calls from the multiplex PCR reads with MiXCR, one row per CDR3 protein. Of about 1.1 million distinct CDR3 sequences listed, about 40% are singletons. Material for sequencing was peripheral blood or thyroid tissue (not recorded which). The receptors were sampled from an adult man with Graves' hyperthyroidism.

A few counts support this clonotype. V gene TRBV12-3 or TRBV12-4 combines with J gene TRBJ2-7; the D is unclear. Trimming cost V 3 bases and J 4 bases, with 19 bases left between them. The CDR3 is 16 amino acids. CDR3 sequence (DNA): TGTGCCAGCAGTTTTGTTGTTGCGAGGACCGTATACGAGCAGTACTTC. Residues: CASSFVVARTVYEQYF.

This clonotype was observed a handful of times. The chain combines TRBV5-6 with TRBJ1-2, with 9 nucleotides matching TRBD1. Per germline, CDR1 SGHDT and CDR2 YYEEEE. V lost 5 bases to trimming and J lost 4 bases; unmatched junction nucleotides: 6. The CDR3 length is 14 residues. Here the CDR3 reads CASSTLGQGYGYTF. The CDR3 DNA follows: TGTGCCAGCAGTACTTTGGGACAGGGCTATGGCTACACCTTC.

This chain uses TRBV10-3 with TRBJ1-1; TRBD1 aligns across 9 bases. Germline CDR1 is ENHRY and CDR2 is SYGVKD. The CDR3 has 16 residues. V shed 8 bases and J 1 base; nucleotides not matched to a gene: 11. The CDR3 loop reads CAISLATGGENTEAFF. The CDR3 DNA reads as TGTGCCATCTCGCTTGCGACAGGGGGAGAGAACACTGAAGCTTTCTTT.

The V gene is TRBV13, the J gene TRBJ2-7; TRBD1 matches at 7 bases. The CDR3 runs 15 residues. J gave up 4 bases and V 5 bases, and 11 bases lay outside the gene matches. Per the germline V gene, CDR1 is PRHDT and CDR2 is FYEKMQ (reference sequence). This CDR3 is CASSTHRQGTYEQYF. Here the CDR3 DNA reads TGTGCCAGCAGCACACATCGACAGGGTACGTACGAGCAGTACTTC. Variable domain in full (rest from reference TRBV13 and TRBJ2-7): AAGVIQSPRHLIKEKRETATLKCYPIPRHDTVYWYQQGPGQDPQFLISFYEKMQSDKGSIPDRFSAQQFSDYHSELNMSSLELGDSALYFCASSTHRQGTYEQYFGPGTRLTVT.

The chain links TRBV9 to TRBJ2-2, with a possible D match to TRBD1 (6 bases). Germline assignment: CDR1 SGDLS and CDR2 YYNGEE. The V end was cut by 3 bases, the J end by 1 base, with 13 bases between. This CDR3 contains 16 residues. The CDR3 DNA reads TGTGCCAGCAGCGACTATAGGGGGATGAACACCGGGGAGCTGTTTTTT. Residues: CASSDYRGMNTGELFF.

The chain employs TRBV20-1 and TRBJ1-2, with unresolved D. This CDR3 comprises 9 residues. Germline V gives CDR1 DFQATT, CDR2 SNEGSKA (reference sequence). The CDR3 DNA reads TGCAGGCCGAACTATGGCTACACCTTC. It encodes CRPNYGYTF.

This clonotype was recorded at least ten times. The chain has TRBV6-5 and TRBJ1-5, with D perhaps TRBD1 (5 bases). Germline V lookup: CDR1 MNHEY, CDR2 SVGAGI. The V end lost 2 bases, the J end lost 5 bases, and 10 bases lay between the germline ends. CDR3 length: 14 amino acids. The CDR3 here is CASSYGQGDQPQHF. The CDR3, as DNA: TGTGCCAGCAGTTACGGTCAGGGAGATCAGCCCCAGCATTTT.

CDR3 sequence: CSARIETQYF. The CDR3 region has the DNA TGCAGTGCTAGAATAGAGACCCAGTACTTC. This chain links TRBV20-1 with TRBJ2-5; no definite D call. This CDR3 has 10 amino acids. Germline loops: CDR1 DFQATT, CDR2 SNEGSKA (reference sequence). Trimming pared 2 bases from V and 4 bases from J, leaving 2 bases between.

This chain joins TRBV20-1 and TRBJ2-3; a weak D match, TRBD1 (5 bases). Germline V lookup: CDR1 DFQATT, CDR2 SNEGSKA (reference sequence). The CDR3 length is 13 residues. The CDR3 sequence is CSLGRVRTDTQYF. The CDR3 bases are TGCAGCCTCGGCAGGGTTCGCACAGATACGCAGTATTTT.

This clonotype was counted a few times. The rearrangement links TRBV6-5 to TRBJ1-4; 7 bases align to TRBD1. The germline gives CDR1 MNHEY, CDR2 SVGAGI. J gave up 6 bases and V 5 bases, and 6 bases lay outside the gene matches. This CDR3 is 14 amino acids long. The CDR3 DNA is TGTGCCAGCAGTGCGACAGGGAGATATGAAAAACTGTTTTTT. Translating it yields CASSATGRYEKLFF.

This clonotype was seen a few times. V and J are TRBV20-1 and TRBJ2-7; D ambiguous. Germline assignment: CDR1 DFQATT and CDR2 SNEGSKA (reference sequence). The CDR3 contains 12 residues. Trimming shortened V by 1 base and J by 2 bases, and 6 bases separated the two germline ends. The CDR3 is CSARGETYEQYF. The CDR3 DNA is TGCAGTGCTAGAGGCGAGACCTACGAGCAGTACTTC.

Points on this clonotype: This could be a read error, since a much larger clone is one nucleotide away. This chain links TRBV7-2 with TRBJ1-1; D is possibly TRBD1 (6 bases). Trimming pared 4 bases from V and 6 bases from J, leaving 12 bases between. The CDR3 is made up of 13 amino acids. Looked up from germline, CDR1 is SGHTA and CDR2 is FQGNSA. The CDR3 DNA is TGTGCCAGCAGCTCGATGGGGGCGCCTGAAGCTTTCTTT. Protein sequence: CASSSMGAPEAFF.

Comments on this clonotype: A junction boundary mismatches the germline segment, possibly from a read error. The CDR3 DNA reads as TGTGCCAGCCCCCGGGCCGGGCCCGGTGAAAAACTGTTTTTT. Residues: CASPRAGPGEKLFF. V usage is TRBV10-2 and J usage is TRBJ1-4, with unresolved D. The CDR3 is 14 amino acids. Germline V gene sequence: CDR1 WSHSY, CDR2 SAAADI.

A remark on this clonotype: Mismatch with germline at one junction end may stem from a read error. The rearrangement uses TRBV10-3 and TRBJ1-5; 9 bases are a match to TRBD1. CDR1 ENHRY and CDR2 SYGVKD come from the germline V gene. The CDR3 spans 16 residues. The CDR3, as DNA: TGTGCCAGCAGTAAAGGGGGGACAGGGAACAATCAGCCCCAGCATTTT. It yields the protein CASSKGGTGNNQPQHF.

This clonotype was seen once. A much larger clone is a single base away; this may be a read error. The chain joins TRBV12-3 or TRBV12-4 to TRBJ1-4, with TRBD1 matching over 7 bases. Trimming removed 6 bases from V and 7 bases from J; junction bases left unmatched: 8. CDR3 size: 14 residues. For the CDR3, the DNA is TGTGCCAGCAGGGGTACAGGGGTGGCTGAAAAACTGTTTTTT. Translating it yields CASRGTGVAEKLFF.

This clonotype was seen many times. The chain joins TRBV5-1 to TRBJ2-7, with D possibly being TRBD2 (6 bases). Trimming left V 1 base short and J 3 bases short, with 14 bases between. CDR1 and CDR2 from the germline V gene are SGHRS and YFSETQ. The CDR3 extends over 15 amino acids. The chain's CDR3 is CASSLFSGGNYEQYF. CDR3 DNA sequence: TGCGCCAGCAGCTTGTTTTCTGGCGGGAACTACGAGCAGTACTTC.

The J gene is TRBJ2-5, the V gene TRBV7-2; no clear D. Germline V CDR1 and CDR2: SGHTA, FQGNSA. V lost 6 bases to trimming and J lost 6 bases, with 11 bases between them. The CDR3 consists of 12 residues. CDR3 residues: CASSYDWKTQYF. The CDR3 DNA sequence: TGTGCCAGCAGTTACGATTGGAAGACCCAGTACTTC.

This clonotype turned up a few times. CDR3 protein: CSVVTSTEAFF. CDR3 DNA: TGCAGCGTTGTTACCAGCACTGAAGCTTTCTTT. This sequence joins TRBV29-1 and TRBJ1-1; D remains unclear. Germline values: CDR1 SQVTM, CDR2 ANQGSEA. The CDR3 consists of 11 residues. The V end was cut by 4 bases, the J end by 4 bases, with 7 bases between.

This clonotype was seen a handful of times. The V and J genes are TRBV12-3 or TRBV12-4 and TRBJ1-5, with a weak D call TRBD1 (5 bases). This CDR3 region has 16 residues. V was shortened by 6 bases and J by 2 bases, with 17 bases between the two germline ends. CDR3 amino acids: CASSATTGFGNQPQHF. The DNA of the CDR3 is TGTGCCAGCAGCGCCACAACAGGTTTCGGCAATCAGCCCCAGCATTTT.

With regard to this clonotype: Compared with germline, one end of the junction differs, possibly owing to a read error. The genes are TRBV6-1 and TRBJ1-2; 10 bases match TRBD1. Germline lookup yields CDR1 MNHNS and CDR2 SASEGT. CDR3 length: 15 residues. The CDR3 loop reads CASTDRGVWNYGHTF. The CDR3 DNA reads TGTGCCAGCACGGACAGGGGGGTATGGAACTATGGCCACACCTTC.

This clonotype was seen repeatedly, ten times or more. The chain carries TRBV20-1 and TRBJ1-5; no clear D. The CDR3 extends over 16 amino acids. Trimming left V 1 base short and J 0 bases short, with 13 bases between. The V gene's germline CDR1 is DFQATT and CDR2 SNEGSKA (reference sequence). DNA for the CDR3: TGCAGTGCTAGAGCGTCTGCCAGGTCTAGCAATCAGCCCCAGCATTTT. Residues: CSARASARSSNQPQHF.

At least ten counts were recorded for this clonotype. The chain carries TRBV6-9 and TRBJ2-7; 7 bases align to TRBD1. Germline assignment: CDR1 MNHGY and CDR2 SVAAGI. This CDR3 spans 14 amino acids. V trimming: 6 bases; J trimming: 3 bases; junction bases outside the gene matches: 8. CDR3 in amino acids: CASSHLGTVYEQYF. CDR3 DNA sequence: TGTGCCAGCAGCCACCTCGGGACAGTCTACGAGCAGTACTTC.

The rearrangement links TRBV29-1 to TRBJ2-7, with D perhaps TRBD2 (7 bases). Germline V gene lookup returns CDR1 SQVTM and CDR2 ANQGSEA. Trimming took off 5 bases at V and 3 bases at J, with 17 bases between the two ends. The CDR3 runs 14 residues. The CDR3 loop reads CSVRGAGLSYEQYF. CDR3 nucleotides: TGCAGCGTTCGGGGGGCGGGACTTAGCTACGAGCAGTACTTC.

This clonotype has only a few counts. V and J are TRBV7-8 and TRBJ2-5; 8 bases agree with TRBD2. Germline values: CDR1 SGHVS, CDR2 FQNEAQ. The CDR3 extends over 15 amino acids. V was clipped by 7 bases and J by 1 base; unmatched bases: 8. CDR3 bases: TGTGCCAGCATCCAAATACTAGCGGTCCAAGAGACCCAGTACTTC. Encoded protein: CASIQILAVQETQYF.

This clonotype was counted between two and nine times. The chain carries TRBV4-3 and TRBJ2-7; D remains ambiguous. V was cut by 3 bases and J by 5 bases, with 8 bases left in between. CDR3 length equals 12 residues. Germline V lookup: CDR1 LGHNA, CDR2 YSLEER. The DNA of the CDR3 is TGCGCCAGCAGCCATGACGGTAACGAGCAGTACTTC. It translates to CASSHDGNEQYF.

This clonotype was counted between two and nine times. V is TRBV4-2 and J is TRBJ2-5; the match to TRBD2 covers 7 bases. The germline gives CDR1 LGHNA, CDR2 YNFKEQ. Losses at the gene ends were 0 bases for V and 7 bases for J; bases not matched to a gene: 8. The length of the CDR3 is 15 residues. Here the CDR3 reads CASSQEGLSIGTQYF. The CDR3 DNA is TGTGCCAGCAGCCAAGAGGGACTATCTATAGGGACCCAGTACTTC.

CDR3 in amino acids: CASSTTDYNQPQHF. The CDR3 coding sequence is TGTGCCAGCAGCACGACAGATTACAATCAGCCCCAGCATTTT. The rearrangement joins TRBV9 to TRBJ1-5, with D perhaps TRBD1 (5 bases). Looked up from germline, CDR1 is SGDLS and CDR2 is YYNGEE. Trimming shortened V by 4 bases and J by 3 bases, and 11 bases separated the two germline ends. This CDR3 contains 14 residues. The variable domain in full, with the rest retrieved from reference TRBV9 and TRBJ1-5, is DSGVTQTPKHLITATGQRVTLRCSPRSGDLSVYWYQQSLDQGLQFLIQYYNGEERAKGNILERFSAQQFPDLHSELNLSSLELGDSALYFCASSTTDYNQPQHFGDGTRLSIL.

There are many counts of this clonotype. This chain uses TRBV2 with TRBJ1-2; TRBD1 matches at 7 bases. The CDR3 runs 11 residues. CDR1 and CDR2 from the germline V gene are SNHLY and FYNNEI. Trimming took 10 bases from V and 8 from J; bases not matched to a gene: 7. The CDR3 DNA reads as TGTGCCATCACAAGGGGGCACGGCTACACCTTC. Its translation is CAITRGHGYTF.

With regard to this clonotype: This could be a read error, since a much larger clone is one nucleotide away. CDR3 DNA sequence: TGTGCCAGCAGCCAAGTAATGGGATACGAGCAGTGCTTC. Amino acid sequence: CASSQVMGYEQCF. The chain carries TRBV25-1 and TRBJ2-7; D call uncertain. This CDR3 has 13 amino acids. Looked up from germline, CDR1 is MGHDK and CDR2 is SYGVNS.